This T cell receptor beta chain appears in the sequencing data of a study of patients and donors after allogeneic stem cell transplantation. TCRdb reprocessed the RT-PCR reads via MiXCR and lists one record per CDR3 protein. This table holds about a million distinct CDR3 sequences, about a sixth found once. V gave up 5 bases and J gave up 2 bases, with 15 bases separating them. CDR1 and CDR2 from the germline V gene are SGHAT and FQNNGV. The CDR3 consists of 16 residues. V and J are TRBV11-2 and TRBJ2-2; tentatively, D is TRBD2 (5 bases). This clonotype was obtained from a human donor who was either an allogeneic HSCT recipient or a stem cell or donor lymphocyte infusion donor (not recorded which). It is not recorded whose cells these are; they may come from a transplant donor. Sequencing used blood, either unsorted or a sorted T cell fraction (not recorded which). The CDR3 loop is CASSPIAGSNTGELFF. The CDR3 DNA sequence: TGTGCCAGCAGCCCTATCGCGGGCAGCAACACCGGGGAGCTGTTTTTT.